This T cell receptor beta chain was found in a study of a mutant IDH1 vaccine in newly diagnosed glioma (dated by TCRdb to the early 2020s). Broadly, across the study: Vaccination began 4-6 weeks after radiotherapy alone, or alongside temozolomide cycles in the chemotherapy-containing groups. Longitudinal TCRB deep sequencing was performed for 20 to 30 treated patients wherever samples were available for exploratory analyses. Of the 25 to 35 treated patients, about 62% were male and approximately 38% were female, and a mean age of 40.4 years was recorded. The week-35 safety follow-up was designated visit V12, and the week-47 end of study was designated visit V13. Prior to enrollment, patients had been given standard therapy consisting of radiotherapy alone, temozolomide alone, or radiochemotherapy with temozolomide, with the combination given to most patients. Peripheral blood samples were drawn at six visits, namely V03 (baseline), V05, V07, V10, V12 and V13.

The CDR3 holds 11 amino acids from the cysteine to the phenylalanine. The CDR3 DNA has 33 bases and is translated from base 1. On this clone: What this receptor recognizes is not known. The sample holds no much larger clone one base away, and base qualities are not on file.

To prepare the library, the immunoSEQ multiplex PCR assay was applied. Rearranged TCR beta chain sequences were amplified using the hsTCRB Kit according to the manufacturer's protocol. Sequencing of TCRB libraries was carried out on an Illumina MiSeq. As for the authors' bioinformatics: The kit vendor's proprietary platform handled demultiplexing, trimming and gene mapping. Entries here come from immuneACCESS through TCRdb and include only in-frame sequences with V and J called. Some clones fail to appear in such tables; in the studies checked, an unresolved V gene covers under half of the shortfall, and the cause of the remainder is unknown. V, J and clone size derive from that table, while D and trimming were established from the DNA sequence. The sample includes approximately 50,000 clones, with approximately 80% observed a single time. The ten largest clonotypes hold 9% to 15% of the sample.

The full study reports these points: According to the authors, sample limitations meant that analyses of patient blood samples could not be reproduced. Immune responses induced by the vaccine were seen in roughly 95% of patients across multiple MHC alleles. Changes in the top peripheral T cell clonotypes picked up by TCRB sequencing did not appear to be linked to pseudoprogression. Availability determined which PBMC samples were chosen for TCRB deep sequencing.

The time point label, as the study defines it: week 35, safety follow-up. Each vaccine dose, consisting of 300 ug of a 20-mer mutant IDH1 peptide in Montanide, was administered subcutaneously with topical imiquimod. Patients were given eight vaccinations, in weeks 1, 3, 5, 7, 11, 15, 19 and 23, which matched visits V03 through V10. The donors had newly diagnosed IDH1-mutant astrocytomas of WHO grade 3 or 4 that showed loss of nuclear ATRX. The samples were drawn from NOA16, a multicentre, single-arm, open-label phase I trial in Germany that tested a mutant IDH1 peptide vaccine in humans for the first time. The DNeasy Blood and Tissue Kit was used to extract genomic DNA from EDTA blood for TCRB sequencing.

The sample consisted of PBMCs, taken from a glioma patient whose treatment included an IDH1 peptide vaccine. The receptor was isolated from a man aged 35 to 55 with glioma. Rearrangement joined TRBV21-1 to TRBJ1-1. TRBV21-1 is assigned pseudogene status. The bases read TGTGCCAGCCCCTCGAACACTGAAGCTTTCTTT. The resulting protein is CASPSNTEAFF.